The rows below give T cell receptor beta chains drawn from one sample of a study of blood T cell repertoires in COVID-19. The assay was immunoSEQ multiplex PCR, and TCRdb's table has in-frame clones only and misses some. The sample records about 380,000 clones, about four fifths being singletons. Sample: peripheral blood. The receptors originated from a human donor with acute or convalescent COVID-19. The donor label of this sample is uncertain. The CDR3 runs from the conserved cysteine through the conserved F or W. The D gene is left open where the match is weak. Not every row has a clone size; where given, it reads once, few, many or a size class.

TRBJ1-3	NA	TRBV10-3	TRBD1	TGTGCCATCAAGCCCTCCCGGACAGGGCAAGGAAACACCATATATTTT	CAIKPSRTGQGNTIYF
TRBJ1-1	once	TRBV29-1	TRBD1	TGCAGCGTTGAAGATTACAGGGGAGGCACTGAAGCTTTCTTT	CSVEDYRGGTEAFF
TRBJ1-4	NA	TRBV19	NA	TGTGCCACTAAGACACGAAGTAATGAAAAACTGTTTTTT	CATKTRSNEKLFF
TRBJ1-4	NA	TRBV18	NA	TGTGCCAGCTCACCAGGCTTAAATGAAAAACTGTTTTTT	CASSPGLNEKLFF
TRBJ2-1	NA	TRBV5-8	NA	TGTGCCAGCAGCTTGGACAGGCCCGCTGATGAGCAGTTCTTC	CASSLDRPADEQFF
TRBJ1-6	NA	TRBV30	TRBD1	TGTGCCTGGAGTGCTCAGGGGGACTCACCCCTCCACTTT	CAWSAQGDSPLHF
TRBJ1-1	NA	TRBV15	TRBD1	TGTGCCACCAGCAGTGGACAGGGGGGCACCCGGAACACTGAAGCTTTCTTT	CATSSGQGGTRNTEAFF
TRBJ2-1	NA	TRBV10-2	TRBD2	TGCGCCAGCAGTGAGCCTAGCGGGAGTGGGAATGAGCAGTTCTTC	CASSEPSGSGNEQFF
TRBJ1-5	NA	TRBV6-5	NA	TGTGCCAGCAGTTCCACGGGTTCTTTCAATCAGCCCCAGCATTTT	CASSSTGSFNQPQHF
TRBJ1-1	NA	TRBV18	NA	TGTGCCAGCTCACAGAACAAAGGGGAGAACACTGAAGCTTTCTTT	CASSQNKGENTEAFF
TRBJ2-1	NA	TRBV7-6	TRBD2	TGTGCCAGCAGCCCACTGGGACTAGCGGGGGGGCCGAAGTTCTTC	CASSPLGLAGGPKFF
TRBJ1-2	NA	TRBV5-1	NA	TGCGCCAGCAGCAGCGGTAAAGGATCTAACTATGGCTACACCTTC	CASSSGKGSNYGYTF
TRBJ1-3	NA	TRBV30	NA	TGTGCCTGGACATCTGGAAACACCATATATTTT	CAWTSGNTIYF
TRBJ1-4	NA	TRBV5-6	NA	TGTGCCAGCAGCTCCTACAGGGCCGATGAAAAACTGTTTTTT	CASSSYRADEKLFF
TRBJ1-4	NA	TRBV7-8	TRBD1	TGTGCCAGCAGCAGGGGGGACAGGGAAGGGGAAAAACTGTTTTTT	CASSRGDREGEKLFF
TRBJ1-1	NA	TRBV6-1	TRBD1	TGTGCCAGCAGTGAACGGAGGGGGCTCGGGAACACTGAAGCTTTCTTT	CASSERRGLGNTEAFF
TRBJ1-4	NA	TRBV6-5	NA	TGTGCCAGCAGTCCCAGGGGTGCTAATGAAAAACTGTTTTTT	CASSPRGANEKLFF
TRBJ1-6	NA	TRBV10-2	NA	TGCGCCAGCAGTGATGGTCTAGGCTCCTATAATTCACCCCTCCACTTT	CASSDGLGSYNSPLHF
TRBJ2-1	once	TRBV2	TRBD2	TGTGCCACCGGATCTAGCGGGGGTAACAATGAGCAGTTCTTC	CATGSSGGNNEQFF
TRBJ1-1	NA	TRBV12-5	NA	TGTGCTAGCCAGGGGTGGGGAACTGAAGCTTTCTTT	CASQGWGTEAFF
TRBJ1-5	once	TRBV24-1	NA	TGTGCCACCAGTTCAGGGGAGAGGCCCCAGCATTTT	CATSSGERPQHF
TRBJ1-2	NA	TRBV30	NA	TGTGCCTGGATTGGCAGAGGCAACTATGGCTACACCTTC	CAWIGRGNYGYTF
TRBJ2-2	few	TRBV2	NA	TGTGCCAGCAGCCCCGAACAGGGCAAGGCCGGGGAGCTGTTTTTT	CASSPEQGKAGELFF
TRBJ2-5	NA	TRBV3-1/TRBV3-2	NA	TGTGCCAGCAGCCTCGCTGAAAGGGGAGAGACCCAGTACTTC	CASSLAERGETQYF
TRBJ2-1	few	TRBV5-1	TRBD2	TGCGCCAGCAGCAAGTCTAGCGGGGGGACCTACAATGAGCAGTTCTTC	CASSKSSGGTYNEQFF
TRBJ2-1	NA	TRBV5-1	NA	TGCGCCAGCAGCATCGAACAGGGCTATGAGCAGTTCTTC	CASSIEQGYEQFF
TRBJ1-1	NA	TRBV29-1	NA	TGCAGCGTTGAAGGGGTGGGCATGAACACTGAAGCTTTCTTT	CSVEGVGMNTEAFF
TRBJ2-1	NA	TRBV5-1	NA	TGCGCCAGCAGCTTGGCGGCAGGTCTCCTCTCCTACAATGAGCAGTTCTTC	CASSLAAGLLSYNEQFF
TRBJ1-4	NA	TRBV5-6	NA	TGTGCCAGCAGCTTGGCCAGGGGATATAATGAAAAACTGTTTTTT	CASSLARGYNEKLFF
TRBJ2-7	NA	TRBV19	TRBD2	TGTGCCAGTAGTACTAGCGGGGGTTCCTACGAGCAGTACTTC	CASSTSGGSYEQYF
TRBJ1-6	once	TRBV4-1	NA	TGCGCCAGCAGCCAAGATCTACAGGATGGTTCACCCCTCCACTTT	CASSQDLQDGSPLHF